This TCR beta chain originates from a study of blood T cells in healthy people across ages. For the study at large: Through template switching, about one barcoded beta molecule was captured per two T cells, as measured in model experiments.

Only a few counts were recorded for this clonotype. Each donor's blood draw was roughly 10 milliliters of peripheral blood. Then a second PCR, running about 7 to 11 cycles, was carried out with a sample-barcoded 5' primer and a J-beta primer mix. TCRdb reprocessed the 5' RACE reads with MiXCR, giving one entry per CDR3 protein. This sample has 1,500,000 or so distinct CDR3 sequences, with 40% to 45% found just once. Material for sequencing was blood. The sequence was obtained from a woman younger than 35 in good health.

The CDR3: CASRTLAAGADTQYF. CDR3 bases: TGTGCCAGCAGAACGCTAGCTGCAGGGGCAGATACGCAGTATTTT. The J gene is TRBJ2-3, the V gene TRBV6-5; a possible D gene is TRBD1 (6 bases). V lost 6 bases to trimming and J lost 4 bases, with 17 bases between them. This CDR3 is built from 15 residues. Germline lookup yields CDR1 MNHEY and CDR2 SVGAGI.